This T cell receptor beta chain derives from a study of T cells in Graves' hyperthyroidism and ophthalmopathy. Overall study results and limits: Ophthalmopathy, as predicted by the model, came a median 6.5 months after the prediction. Classification by a 13 V-J model distinguished ophthalmopathy from stable hyperthyroidism.

Germline CDR1 is SGHTA and CDR2 is FQGNSA. The V and J ends lost 6 bases and 1 base respectively, with 12 bases between them. The CDR3 totals 14 residues. Amplified TCR beta CDR3 regions came from RNA transcripts. Carried out on the TCR CDR3, a first-round RT-PCR used the HTBI primer set. TCRdb independently ran MiXCR on the multiplex PCR reads; one entry per CDR3 protein. The profile covers around 620,000 distinct CDR3 sequences, with around 42% appearing a single time and 15% to 20% taken by the ten largest. Details on this clonotype: What it recognizes is unknown.

Investigators excluded patients with uncontrolled infection, other autoimmune disease, pregnancy or lactation. Clinical symptoms, serum thyroxine and TRAb, thyroid ultrasound and orbital computed tomography were used for the diagnoses. Sequencing used peripheral blood or thyroid tissue (not recorded which). The TCR comes from an adult woman with Graves' disease, either hyperthyroidism or ophthalmopathy (not recorded which). The chain links TRBV7-2 to TRBJ1-1; no definite D call. CDR3 sequence (DNA): TGTGCCAGCAGAACCTGGGGTGGGAACACTGAAGCTTTCTTT. As protein: CASRTWGGNTEAFF.